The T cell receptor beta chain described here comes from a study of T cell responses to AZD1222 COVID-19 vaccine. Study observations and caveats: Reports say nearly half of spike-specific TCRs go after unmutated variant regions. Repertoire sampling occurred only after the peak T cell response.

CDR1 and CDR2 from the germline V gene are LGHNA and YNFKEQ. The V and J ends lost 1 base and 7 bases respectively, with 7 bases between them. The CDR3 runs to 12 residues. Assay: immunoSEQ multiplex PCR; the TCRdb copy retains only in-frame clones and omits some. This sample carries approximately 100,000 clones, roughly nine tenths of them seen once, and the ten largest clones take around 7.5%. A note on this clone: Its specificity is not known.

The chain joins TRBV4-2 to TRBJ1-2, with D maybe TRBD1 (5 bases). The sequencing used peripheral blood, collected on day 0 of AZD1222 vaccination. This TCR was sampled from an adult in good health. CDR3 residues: CASSQVDSGYTF. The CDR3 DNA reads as TGTGCCAGCAGCCAAGTTGACAGTGGCTACACCTTC.